One and the same sample provided the 5 T cell receptor beta chains below, sequenced in a study of cytomegalovirus exposure and HLA in healthy donors. PCR amplification relied on 60 Vbeta primers (plus 13 Jbeta primers). Method: immunoSEQ multiplex PCR; TCRdb's copy keeps in-frame clones and lacks some. The sample holds under 200,000 clones, approximately 70% seen once. The sample consisted of PBMCs. The receptors derive from a woman in her 30s in good health and CMV-seronegative.

The chain combines TRBV4-1 with TRBJ2-7; 12 bases are a match to TRBD2. Trimming took 4 bases from V and 2 from J; bases not matched to a gene: 12. The germline gives CDR1 MGHRA, CDR2 YSYEKL. This CDR3 is built from 18 residues. CDR3 protein: CASSPSSRLAGGAYEQYF. The CDR3 DNA is TGCGCCAGCAGCCCTTCTTCACGGCTAGCGGGAGGGGCCTACGAGCAGTACTTC.

Concerning this clone itself: Other DNA sequences in this sample translate to the same CDR3. This chain joins TRBV29-1 and TRBJ1-1; 10 bases agree with TRBD1. Germline-derived CDR1 and CDR2 are SQVTM and ANQGSEA. This CDR3 spans 13 amino acids. Trimming at V came to 6 bases and at J to 1 base, leaving 2 bases not matched to a gene. The CDR3 nucleotides read TGCAGCGTCCGGACAGGGGGGAACACTGAAGCTTTCTTT. Translating it yields CSVRTGGNTEAFF.

The V call is TRBV27, the J call TRBJ1-5, with 7 bases identical to TRBD1. With V trimmed by 6 bases and J by 7 bases, 24 bases remained unmatched. The CDR3 consists of 19 residues. Per the germline V gene, CDR1 is MNHEY and CDR2 is SMNVEV (reference sequence). As DNA, the CDR3 is TGTGCCAGCAGCCACATGACCCTCGCGACAGGGCGGGCCGAACAGCCCCAGCATTTT. It codes for CASSHMTLATGRAEQPQHF.

The genes are TRBV7-9 and TRBJ2-7, with 10 bases identical to TRBD2. Germline V CDR1 and CDR2: SEHNR, FQNEAQ (reference sequence). The CDR3 runs to 16 residues. Trimming at V came to 0 bases and at J to 2 bases, leaving 4 bases not matched to a gene. The CDR3 region is CASSLAGSGGAYEQYF. DNA for the CDR3: TGTGCCAGCAGCTTAGCGGGGAGCGGGGGGGCCTACGAGCAGTACTTC.

This sequence joins TRBV7-2 and TRBJ1-2; 9 nucleotides align to TRBD1. The CDR3 has 15 amino acids. Germline V lookup: CDR1 SGHTA, CDR2 FQGNSA. After removal of 7 bases from V and 7 bases from J, the junction contained 13 bases not matched to a gene. CDR3 nucleotide sequence: TGTGCCAGCACCCCCCTCCCGGGACAGGGTCGTGGCTACACCTTC. Residues: CASTPLPGQGRGYTF.